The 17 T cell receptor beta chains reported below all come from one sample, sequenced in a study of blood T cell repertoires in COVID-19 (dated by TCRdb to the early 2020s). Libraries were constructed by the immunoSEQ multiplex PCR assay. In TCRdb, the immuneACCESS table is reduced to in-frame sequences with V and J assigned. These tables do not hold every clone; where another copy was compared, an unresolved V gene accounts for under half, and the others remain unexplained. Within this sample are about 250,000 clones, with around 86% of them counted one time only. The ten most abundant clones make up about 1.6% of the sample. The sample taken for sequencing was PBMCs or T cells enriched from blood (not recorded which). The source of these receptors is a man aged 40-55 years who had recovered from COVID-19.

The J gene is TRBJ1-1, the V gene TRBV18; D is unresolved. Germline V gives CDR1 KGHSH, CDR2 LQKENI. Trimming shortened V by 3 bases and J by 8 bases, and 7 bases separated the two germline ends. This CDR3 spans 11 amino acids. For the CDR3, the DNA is TGTGCCAGCTCACCTGCCGGGGAAGCTTTCTTT. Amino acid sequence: CASSPAGEAFF.

The CDR3 nucleotides read TGTGCCAGTAGTGGAGACTCGGGACAGGGGACAGATACGCAGTATTTT. Protein: CASSGDSGQGTDTQYF. The chain uses TRBV19 and TRBJ2-3, with 10 positions matching TRBD1. Germline V CDR1 and CDR2: LNHDA, SQIVND (reference sequence). This CDR3 region has 16 residues. V trimming: 5 bases; J trimming: 3 bases; junction bases outside the gene matches: 8.

Here the CDR3 DNA reads TGTGCCGCCCGGACAGTTGAGTATGGCTACACCTTC. Translated: CAARTVEYGYTF. The chain links TRBV10-3 to TRBJ1-2; TRBD1 might be the D (6 bases). The CDR3 sequence is 12 residues long. Germline lookup yields CDR1 ENHRY and CDR2 SYGVKD. Trimming removed 11 bases at V and 5 bases at J, with 15 bases between.

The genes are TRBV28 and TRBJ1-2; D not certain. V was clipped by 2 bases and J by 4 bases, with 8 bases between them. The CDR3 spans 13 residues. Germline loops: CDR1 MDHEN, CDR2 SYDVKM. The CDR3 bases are TGTGCCAGCAGTTTAGTGGCAGGCTATGGCTACACCTTC. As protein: CASSLVAGYGYTF.

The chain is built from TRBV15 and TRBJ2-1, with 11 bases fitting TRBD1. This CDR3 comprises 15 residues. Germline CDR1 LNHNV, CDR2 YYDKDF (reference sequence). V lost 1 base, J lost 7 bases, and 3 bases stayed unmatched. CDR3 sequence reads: CATSRGGQGANEQFF. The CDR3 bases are TGTGCCACCAGCAGAGGTGGACAGGGGGCAAATGAGCAGTTCTTC.

The CDR3, as DNA: TGTGCCAGCAGCTTACCAAGGGAGGTGGGCTACGAGCAGTACTTC. Translating it yields CASSLPREVGYEQYF. V and J are TRBV7-9 and TRBJ2-7, with D possibly matching TRBD2 (6 bases). Germline lookup yields CDR1 SEHNR and CDR2 FQNEAQ (reference sequence). Trimming cost V 2 bases and J 3 bases, with 14 bases left between them. CDR3 length: 15 amino acids.

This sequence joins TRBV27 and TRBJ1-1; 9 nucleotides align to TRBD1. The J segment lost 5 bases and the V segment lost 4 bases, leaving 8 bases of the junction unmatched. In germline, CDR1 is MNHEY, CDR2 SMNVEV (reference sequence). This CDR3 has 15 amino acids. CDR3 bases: TGTGCCAGCAGTTCACCCGGGACAGGGCGGACTGAAGCTTTCTTT. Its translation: CASSSPGTGRTEAFF.

For the CDR3, the DNA is TGTGCCAGCAGCCAAGTAGCGGGGACTTCCCCCCTGGAGCAGTACTTC. This gives the protein CASSQVAGTSPLEQYF. V gene TRBV3-1 (or the pseudogene TRBV3-2) combines with J gene TRBJ2-7; TRBD2 agrees at 8 bases. This CDR3 comprises 16 residues. The germline CDR1 and CDR2 sequences are LGHDT and YNNKEL (reference sequence). Germline trimming cut 1 base from V and 7 bases from J; bases unmatched to any gene: 12.

CDR3 sequence (DNA): TGCAGTGCTAGAGATCCATACACCTTC. As protein: CSARDPYTF. The chain is built from TRBV20-1 and TRBJ1-2; D is unresolved. Germline values: CDR1 DFQATT, CDR2 SNEGSKA (reference sequence). The CDR3 extends over 9 amino acids. V was clipped by 0 bases and J by 11 bases, with 4 bases between them.

The CDR3 here is CAWSGQVNTEAFF. The CDR3 bases are TGTGCCTGGAGTGGACAGGTGAACACTGAAGCTTTCTTT. This sequence joins TRBV30 and TRBJ1-1; D is possibly TRBD1 (6 bases). CDR1 and CDR2 from the germline V gene are GTSNPN and SVGIG (reference sequence). The length of the CDR3 is 13 residues. Trimming stripped 1 base from V and 0 bases from J, with 6 bases between. Based on the CDR3 plus reference TRBV30 and TRBJ1-1, the full variable domain is SQTIHQWPATLVQPVGSPLSLECTVEGTSNPNLYWYRQAAGRGLQLLFYSVGIGQISSEVPQNLSASRPQDRQFILSSKKLLLSDSGFYLCAWSGQVNTEAFFGQGTRLTVV.

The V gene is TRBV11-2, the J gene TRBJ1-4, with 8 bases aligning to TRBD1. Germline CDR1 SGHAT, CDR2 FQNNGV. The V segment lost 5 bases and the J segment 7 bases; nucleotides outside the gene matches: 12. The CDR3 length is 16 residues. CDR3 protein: CASSHGAQGAIEKLFF. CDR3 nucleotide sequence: TGTGCCAGCAGCCACGGGGCCCAGGGGGCGATTGAAAAACTGTTTTTT.

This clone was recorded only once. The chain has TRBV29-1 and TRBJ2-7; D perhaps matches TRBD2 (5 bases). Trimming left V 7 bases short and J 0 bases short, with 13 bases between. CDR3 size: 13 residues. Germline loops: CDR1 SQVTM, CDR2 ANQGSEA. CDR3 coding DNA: TGCAGCGCCCTGGACCGGGGCTCCTACGAGCAGTACTTC. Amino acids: CSALDRGSYEQYF.

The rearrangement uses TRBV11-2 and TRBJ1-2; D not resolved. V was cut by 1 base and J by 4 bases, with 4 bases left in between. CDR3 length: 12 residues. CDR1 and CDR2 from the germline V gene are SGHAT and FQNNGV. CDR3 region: CASSLGSYGYTF. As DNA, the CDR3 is TGTGCCAGCAGCTTAGGTAGCTATGGCTACACCTTC.

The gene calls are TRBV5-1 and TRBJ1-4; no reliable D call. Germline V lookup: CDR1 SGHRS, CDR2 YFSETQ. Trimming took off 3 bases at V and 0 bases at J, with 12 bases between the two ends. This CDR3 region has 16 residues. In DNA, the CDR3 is TGCGCCAGCAGCTCAGGACGTAGCGCAACTAATGAAAAACTGTTTTTT. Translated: CASSSGRSATNEKLFF.

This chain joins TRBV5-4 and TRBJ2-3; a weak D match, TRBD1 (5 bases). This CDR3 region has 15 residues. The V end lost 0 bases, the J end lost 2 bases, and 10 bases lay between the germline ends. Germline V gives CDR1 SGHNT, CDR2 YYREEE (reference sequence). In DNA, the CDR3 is TGTGCCAGCAGCTTGGCCAGGGCCACCACAGATACGCAGTATTTT. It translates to CASSLARATTDTQYF.

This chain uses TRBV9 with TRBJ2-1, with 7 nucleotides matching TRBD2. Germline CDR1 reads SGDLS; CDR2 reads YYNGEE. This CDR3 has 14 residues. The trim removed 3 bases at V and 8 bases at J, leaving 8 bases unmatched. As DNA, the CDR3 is TGTGCCAGCAGCGAGAGACTAGCTCGCCATGAGCAGTTCTTC. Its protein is CASSERLARHEQFF.

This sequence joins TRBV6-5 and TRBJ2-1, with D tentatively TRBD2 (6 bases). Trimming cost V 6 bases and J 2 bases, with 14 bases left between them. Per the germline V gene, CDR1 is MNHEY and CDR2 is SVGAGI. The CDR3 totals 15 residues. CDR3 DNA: TGTGCCAGCAGACTCGATAGCGGAACCTACAATGAGCAGTTCTTC. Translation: CASRLDSGTYNEQFF.